What follows are 17 T cell receptor beta chains derived from one specimen sequenced in a study of blood T cells in healthy people across ages. Alongside a J-beta primer mix, a sample-barcoded 5' primer served in a second PCR lasting about 7 to 12 cycles. TCRdb passed the 5' RACE reads through MiXCR, listing each CDR3 protein once. The sample includes 650,000 to 1,000,000 distinct CDR3 sequences, about 34% of them seen just once. The sample was blood. These receptors were collected from a man younger than 35 in good health.

About this clonotype itself: With a much larger clone just one base away, this may be a read error. This chain joins TRBV13 and TRBJ2-5; D is possibly TRBD2 (6 bases). The V gene's germline CDR1 is PRHDT and CDR2 FYEKMQ (reference sequence). This CDR3 contains 13 residues. V lost 1 base and J lost 11, with 14 bases in between. CDR3: CASSLDFSGEQYF. The CDR3 DNA sequence: TGTGCCAGCAGCTTAGACTTTAGCGGTGAGCAGTACTTC.

The table lists this clonotype with many counts. V usage is TRBV12-3 or TRBV12-4 and J usage is TRBJ2-1; D may be TRBD1 (6 bases). The germline V and J ends were trimmed by 6 bases and 3 bases, with 18 bases remaining between them. CDR3 length: 16 amino acids. Here the CDR3 DNA reads TGTGCCAGCAGAAACGGGGCAGGGGTGGTCTACAATGAGCAGTTCTTC. Protein: CASRNGAGVVYNEQFF.

V gene TRBV6-5 combines with J gene TRBJ2-2; 11 nucleotides align to TRBD2. J lost 6 bases, V lost 4 bases, and 10 bases had no gene match. This CDR3 has 17 residues. The germline CDR1 and CDR2 sequences are MNHEY and SVGAGI. This CDR3 reads CASSSFSGGADAGELFF. The CDR3 DNA sequence: TGTGCCAGCAGTTCCTTTAGCGGGGGGGCAGACGCCGGGGAGCTGTTTTTT.

This clonotype has a single count. The chain has TRBV25-1 and TRBJ1-6, with D possibly matching TRBD1 (5 bases). This CDR3 is 13 amino acids long. The V end was cut by 7 bases, the J end by 9 bases, with 13 bases between. Looked up from germline, CDR1 is MGHDK and CDR2 is SYGVNS. The CDR3 sequence is CASTDTNFSPLHF. CDR3 DNA sequence: TGTGCCAGCACGGACACAAATTTTTCACCCCTCCACTTT.

This clonotype has just a few counts. This sequence joins TRBV2 and TRBJ1-6, with 9 positions matching TRBD1. This CDR3 contains 15 residues. The V and J ends lost 6 bases and 8 bases, in that order; junction bases with no gene match: 8. Per germline, CDR1 SNHLY and CDR2 FYNNEI. The CDR3 region has the DNA TGTGCCAGCAGCGCCACGTGGACAGGGGATTCACCCCTCCACTTT. Its protein is CASSATWTGDSPLHF. Full variable domain (missing parts from reference TRBV2 and TRBJ1-6): EPEVTQTPSHQVTQMGQEVILRCVPISNHLYFYWYRQILGQKVEFLVSFYNNEISEKSEIFDDQFSVERPDGSNFTLKIRSTKLEDSAMYFCASSATWTGDSPLHFGNGTRLTVT.

The rearrangement joins TRBV12-3 or TRBV12-4 to TRBJ1-2, with D unresolved. V lost 7 bases to trimming and J lost 6 bases, with 15 bases between them. The CDR3 covers 13 residues. The DNA of the CDR3 is TGTGCCAGCACCAGAGAGGGTAGTCATGGCTACACCTTC. This encodes CASTREGSHGYTF.

The chain employs TRBV3-1 and TRBJ2-7, with 7 bases that match TRBD1. Germline CDR1 LGHDT, CDR2 YNNKEL (reference sequence). The junction had 6 bases not matched to a gene; V was cut back by 4 bases and J by 3 bases. This CDR3 comprises 14 residues. This chain's CDR3 is CASSLSRDSYEQYF. The CDR3 region has the DNA TGTGCCAGCAGCCTTAGCCGGGACAGCTACGAGCAGTACTTC.

This clonotype occurred a few times. The chain employs TRBV29-1 and TRBJ2-1; possible D gene TRBD2, 6 bases. Gene TRBJ2-7 matches the end of the DNA better, so the J call may be wrong. This CDR3 has 14 amino acids. Per germline, CDR1 SQVTM and CDR2 ANQGSEA. DNA of the CDR3: TGCAGCGCAAGACCGGGACTCCACAACAATGAGCAGTACTTC. This sequence encodes CSARPGLHNNEQYF.

This clonotype has only a few counts. One end of the junction fails to match germline, which may point to a read error. The V call is TRBV5-1, the J call TRBJ2-3; the match to TRBD1 covers 9 bases. Germline V gene sequence: CDR1 SGHRS, CDR2 YFSETQ. The CDR3 is 17 residues long. The CDR3 nucleotides are TGCGCCAGCAGCGTGGCCGGGACAGGGATGAGTGGAGATATGCAGTATTTT. This encodes CASSVAGTGMSGDMQYF.

In its sample, this clonotype was seen once. The chain couples TRBV10-3 to TRBJ2-7; 13 bases align to TRBD2. The CDR3 contains 15 residues. V lost 6 bases, J lost 3 bases, and 5 bases stayed unmatched. Germline assignment: CDR1 ENHRY and CDR2 SYGVKD. CDR3 in amino acids: CAISGRTSGGYEQYF. CDR3 DNA sequence: TGTGCCATCAGCGGGAGGACTAGCGGGGGCTACGAGCAGTACTTC.

The chain employs TRBV3-1 and TRBJ1-6; D possibly corresponds to TRBD1 (5 bases). In germline, CDR1 is LGHDT, CDR2 YNNKEL (reference sequence). Trimming took 5 bases from V and 9 from J, leaving 11 bases between them. The CDR3 consists of 13 residues. For the CDR3, the DNA is TGTGCCAGCAGCACGCCGGGACCTTCACCCCTCCACTTT. As protein: CASSTPGPSPLHF.

As DNA, the CDR3 is TGCGCCAGCACCTTACCGGGATCCTACAATGAGCAGTTCTTC. This codes for CASTLPGSYNEQFF. The V gene is TRBV5-1, the J gene TRBJ2-1; the D gene is possibly TRBD2 (5 bases). Germline-derived CDR1 and CDR2 are SGHRS and YFSETQ. This CDR3 is built from 14 residues. V was trimmed by 6 bases and J by 1 base, leaving 11 bases between them.

This clonotype was recorded a few times. The rearrangement joins TRBV20-1 to TRBJ1-2; maybe TRBD1 (5 bases). V was pared by 2 bases and J by 2 bases, with 30 bases between. There are 20 residues in the CDR3. Per the germline V gene, CDR1 is DFQATT and CDR2 is SNEGSKA (reference sequence). Here the CDR3 reads CSARIVSGQQVPGGNYGYTF. The CDR3 coding sequence is TGCAGTGCTAGAATTGTGTCAGGCCAACAAGTCCCCGGGGGAAACTATGGCTACACCTTC.

V and J are TRBV25-1 and TRBJ2-1, with TRBD1 matching 10 bases. V dropped 6 bases and J dropped 2; count of bases not matched to a gene: 4. The CDR3 loop spans 15 amino acids. Germline assignment: CDR1 MGHDK and CDR2 SYGVNS. Here the CDR3 DNA reads TGTGCCAGCAGATCCGGGACAGGGGCCTACAATGAGCAGTTCTTC. Protein sequence: CASRSGTGAYNEQFF.

This chain links TRBV7-2 with TRBJ2-5, with a weak D call TRBD2 (7 bases). This CDR3 contains 15 residues. In germline, CDR1 is SGHTA, CDR2 FQGNSA. V lost 2 bases and J lost 11, with 21 bases in between. In nucleotides, the CDR3 is TGTGCCAGCAGCTTAATGGCGGGGGCTCGGAATGAGCAGTACTTC. The encoded protein is CASSLMAGARNEQYF.

This clonotype turned up a few times. The rearrangement joins TRBV14 to TRBJ2-4, with D tentatively TRBD1 (5 bases). The J call may not be correct, given that the DNA end is closer to TRBJ2-7. CDR1 SGHDN and CDR2 FVKESK come from the germline V gene. The length of the CDR3 is 15 residues. This CDR3 is CASSPGSVTAHEQYF. The CDR3 nucleotides are TGTGCCAGCAGCCCCGGATCGGTGACAGCCCACGAGCAGTACTTC.

The gene calls are TRBV3-1 and TRBJ2-1; 12 positions match TRBD2. The CDR3 loop spans 16 amino acids. From germline, CDR1 is LGHDT and CDR2 YNNKEL (reference sequence). The junction had 11 bases not matched to a gene; V was cut back by 7 bases and J by 7 bases. The CDR3 is CASTVSSGGALNEQFF. Written as DNA, the CDR3 is TGTGCCAGCACCGTATCTAGCGGGGGGGCTTTAAATGAGCAGTTCTTC.